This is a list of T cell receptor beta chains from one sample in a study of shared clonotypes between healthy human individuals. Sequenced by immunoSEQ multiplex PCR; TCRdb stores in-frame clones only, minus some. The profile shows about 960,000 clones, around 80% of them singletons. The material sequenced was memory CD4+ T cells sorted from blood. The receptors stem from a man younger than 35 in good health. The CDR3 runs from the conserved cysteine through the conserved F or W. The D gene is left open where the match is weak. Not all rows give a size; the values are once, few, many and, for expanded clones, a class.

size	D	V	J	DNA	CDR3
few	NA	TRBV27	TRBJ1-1	TGTGCCAGCAGTTTATTTAATTTAGGGTACTCTGAAGCTTTCTTT	CASSLFNLGYSEAFF
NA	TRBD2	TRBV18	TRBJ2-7	TGTGCCAGCTCACCCCCGGGACTAGCGGGAGGTTCCTACGAGCAGTACTTC	CASSPPGLAGGSYEQYF
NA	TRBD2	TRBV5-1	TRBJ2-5	TGCGCCAGCAGCTTGGCCGTCCTAGCGGGGGGACTCCAAGAGACCCAGTACTTC	CASSLAVLAGGLQETQYF
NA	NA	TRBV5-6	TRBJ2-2	TGTGCCAGCAGCTTGGGGGGGCGAACCTACACCGGGGAGCTGTTTTTT	CASSLGGRTYTGELFF
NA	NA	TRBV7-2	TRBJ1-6	TGTGCCAGCAGCCGTGGTGCGGGCGGACCCCTCCACTTT	CASSRGAGGPLHF
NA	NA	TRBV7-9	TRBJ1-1	TGTGCCAGCAGCTTAGAACAGGGAACTGAAGCTTTCTTT	CASSLEQGTEAFF
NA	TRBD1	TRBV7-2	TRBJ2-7	TGTGCCAGCACGACCGGACTGGGGACAGGCTACGAGCAGTACTTC	CASTTGLGTGYEQYF
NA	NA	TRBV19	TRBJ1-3	TGTGCCAGTAGTCCCCAAAACTCTGGAAACACCATATATTTT	CASSPQNSGNTIYF
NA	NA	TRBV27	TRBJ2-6	TGTGCCAGCAGTCCTCAGGTAGTGAGGGGGGCCAACGTCCTGACTTTC	CASSPQVVRGANVLTF
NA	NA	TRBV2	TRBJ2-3	TGTGCCAGCAAGGATGACCGTGGACTGAGCACAGATACGCAGTATTTT	CASKDDRGLSTDTQYF
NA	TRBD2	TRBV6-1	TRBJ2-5	TGTGCCAGCAGTGATAGGAGCGGGGGGTTCCAAGAGACCCAGTACTTC	CASSDRSGGFQETQYF
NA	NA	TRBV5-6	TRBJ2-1	TGTGCCAGCAGCTTGGGGGTAGGTGAGCAGTTCTTC	CASSLGVGEQFF
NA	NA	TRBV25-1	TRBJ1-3	TGTGCCAGCAGTCGGGACAGAAACACCATATATTTT	CASSRDRNTIYF
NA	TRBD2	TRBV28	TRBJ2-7	TGTGCCAGCAGACCTCTTTCGGGGCGCGGGGGGGAATACGAGCAGTACTTC	CASRPLSGRGGEYEQYF
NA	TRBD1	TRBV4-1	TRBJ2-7	TGCGCCAGCAGCCAAGATAGTGTGTCCCGGACAGGTCGCTACGAGCAGTACTTC	CASSQDSVSRTGRYEQYF
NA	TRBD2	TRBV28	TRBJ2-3	TGTGCCAGCACCCCGGGGGGGGGCACAGATACGCAGTATTTT	CASTPGGGTDTQYF
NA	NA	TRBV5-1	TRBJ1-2	TGCGCCAGCAGCTCGGACAGTGGGTTCTATGGCTACACCTTC	CASSSDSGFYGYTF
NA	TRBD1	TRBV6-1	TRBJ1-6	TGTGCCAGCAGTGTGGGACAGTCTGGCTCACCCCTCCACTTT	CASSVGQSGSPLHF
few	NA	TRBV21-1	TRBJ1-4	TGTGCCAGCATCCAGACAGGGGATCATGAAAAACTGTTTTTT	CASIQTGDHEKLFF
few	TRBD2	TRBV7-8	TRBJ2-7	TGTGCCAGCAGCCCCGACAAAGGGAGGGTCGAGCAGTACTTC	CASSPDKGRVEQYF
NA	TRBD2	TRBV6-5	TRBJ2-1	TGTGCCAGCAGGAGGTCTGGCGGGGGGTCGCAGTTCTTC	CASRRSGGGSQFF
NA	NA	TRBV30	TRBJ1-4	TGTGCCTGGAGTGTAGAGGCCAGGCGGAGCGTACTGTTTTTT	CAWSVEARRSVLFF
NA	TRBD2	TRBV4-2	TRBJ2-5	TGTGCCAGCAGCCGTCTCCTCGGCCCGCCGGGACTAGCGGGGATATCCCGCGAGACCCAGTACTTC	CASSRLLGPPGLAGISRETQYF
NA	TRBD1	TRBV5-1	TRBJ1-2	TGCGCCAGCAGCGCTACAGGGGGCTATGGCTACACCTTC	CASSATGGYGYTF
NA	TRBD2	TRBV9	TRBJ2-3	TGTGCCAGCAGCGTTTCTCGCGGCGGGAGACCAGATACGCAGTATTTT	CASSVSRGGRPDTQYF
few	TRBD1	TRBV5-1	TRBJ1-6	TGCGCCAGCAGCATAGGGACAGGACGTGAACCCCTCCACTTT	CASSIGTGREPLHF
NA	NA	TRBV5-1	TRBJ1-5	TGCGCCAGCAGCTTGGATGGGTTGGGCAATCAGCCCCAGCATTTT	CASSLDGLGNQPQHF
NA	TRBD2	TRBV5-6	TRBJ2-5	TGTGCCAGCAGCCTGTTACTAGCGGGGAAAGAGACCCAGTACTTC	CASSLLLAGKETQYF
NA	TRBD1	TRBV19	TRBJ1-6	TGTGCCAGTAAAGCAGGGGGACAGACCAATTCACCCCTCCACTTT	CASKAGGQTNSPLHF
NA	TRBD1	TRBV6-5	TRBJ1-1	TGTGCCAGCCTAGGGGACAGCACTGAAGCTTTCTTT	CASLGDSTEAFF
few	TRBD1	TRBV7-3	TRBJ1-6	TGTGCCAGCAGCTTATTCCGGACAGGCAATTCACCCCTCCACTTT	CASSLFRTGNSPLHF
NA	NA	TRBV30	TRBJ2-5	TGTGCCTGGAGTGGCGTGAGTGCGTATGGGACCCAGTACTTC	CAWSGVSAYGTQYF
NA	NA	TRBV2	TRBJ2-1	TGTGCCAGCATGAAAGACAAGGCGGGAAACAATGAGCAGTTCTTC	CASMKDKAGNNEQFF
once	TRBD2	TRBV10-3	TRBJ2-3	TGTGCCGCTACTAGCGGATCCACAGATACGCAGTATTTT	CAATSGSTDTQYF
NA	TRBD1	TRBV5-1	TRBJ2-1	TGCGCCAGCAGCTTGACAGGGGAGAGCTACAATGAGCAGTTCTTC	CASSLTGESYNEQFF
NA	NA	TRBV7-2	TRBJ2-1	TGTGCCAGCAGCTTGTCCCGCTCCTACAATGAGCAGTTCTTC	CASSLSRSYNEQFF
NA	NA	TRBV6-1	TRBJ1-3	TGTGCCAGCAGTGCTACGGCGGGTGACTTCTCTGGAAACACCATATATTTT	CASSATAGDFSGNTIYF
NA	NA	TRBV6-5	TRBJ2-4	TGTGCCAGCAGTACCAAGGCGACTGGGAGCATTCAGTACTTC	CASSTKATGSIQYF
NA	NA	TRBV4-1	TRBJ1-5	TGCGCCAGCAGCCAAGATCTTCCCGGGAGCAATCAGCCCCAGCATTTT	CASSQDLPGSNQPQHF
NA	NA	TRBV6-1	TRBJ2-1	TGTGCCAGCAGTGAAAGGGGACTGGGGAAGAATGAGCAGTTCTTC	CASSERGLGKNEQFF
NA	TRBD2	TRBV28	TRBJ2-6	TGTGCCAGCAGACTAGCGGGGGCGATCTCTGGGGCCAACGTCCTGACTTTC	CASRLAGAISGANVLTF
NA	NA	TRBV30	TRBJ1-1	TGTGCCTGGAGTGTAGGGGGGGGGAACACTGAAGCTTTCTTT	CAWSVGGGNTEAFF
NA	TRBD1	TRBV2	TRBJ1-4	TGTGCCAGCAGTGTCCAGGGGGCGCTTAGCGAAAAACTGTTTTTT	CASSVQGALSEKLFF
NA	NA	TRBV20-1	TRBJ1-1	TGCAGTGCTAGACAAGTCCCGCTTCCACACTTT	CSARQVPLPHF
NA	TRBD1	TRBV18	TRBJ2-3	TGTGCCAGCTCATCACAGGGGGATGCAGATACGCAGTATTTT	CASSSQGDADTQYF
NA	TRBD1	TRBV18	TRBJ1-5	TGTGCCAGCTCACCCTGGACAGGGGGTCATCAGCCCCAGCATTTT	CASSPWTGGHQPQHF
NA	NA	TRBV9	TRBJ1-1	TGTGCCAGCAGCCTCGACAGAGGAACTGAAGCTTTCTTT	CASSLDRGTEAFF
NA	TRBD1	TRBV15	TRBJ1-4	TGTGCCACCAGCCGAGGAGGGACAGGGCTTGAAAAACTGTTTTTT	CATSRGGTGLEKLFF
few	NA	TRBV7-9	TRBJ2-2	TGTGCCAGCAGCTTAATTCGGGAGACCGGGGAGCTGTTTTTT	CASSLIRETGELFF
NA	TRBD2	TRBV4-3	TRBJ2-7	TGCGCCAGCAGCCAAGTCAGCGGGACGCCTCCCTACGAGCAGTACTTC	CASSQVSGTPPYEQYF